This TCR beta chain was identified in a study of Graves' ophthalmopathy and Graves' hyperthyroidism. Broader study findings: Ophthalmopathy progression prediction by the model yielded a sensitivity of more than 60% and a specificity of approximately 72%. Most expanded clonotypes from thyroid (those above 0.001 frequency) were also found in blood.

Participants with hyperthyroidism, aged 18 to 65, were newly diagnosed with under 2 months' duration. Fresh peripheral blood (around 9.7 ml) yielded the PBMCs. The germline gives CDR1 SGHAT, CDR2 FQDESV (reference sequence). V shed 5 bases and J shed 2 bases, with 18 bases lying between them. This CDR3 spans 16 amino acids. Amplification of TCR beta CDR3 regions used RNA transcripts. Following a first-round RT-PCR that used HTBI primers, a second-round multiplex PCR was carried out. TCRdb ran MiXCR on the multiplex PCR reads and lists one entry per CDR3 protein. The data hold over 500,000 distinct CDR3 sequences, with 20% to 25% observed a single time. At least ten counts were recorded for this clonotype. What it binds is not known.

The sequenced sample was peripheral blood. The chain uses TRBV11-1 and TRBJ2-5, with a weak D call TRBD1 (6 bases). This clonotype was sampled from a woman between 18 and 30 years old with stable Graves' hyperthyroidism. Some clones in this sample may be carry-over from other donors' samples. In DNA, the CDR3 is TGTGCCAGCAGCCTTACCTTTGGACAGCTACAAGAGACCCAGTACTTC. It is translated as CASSLTFGQLQETQYF.